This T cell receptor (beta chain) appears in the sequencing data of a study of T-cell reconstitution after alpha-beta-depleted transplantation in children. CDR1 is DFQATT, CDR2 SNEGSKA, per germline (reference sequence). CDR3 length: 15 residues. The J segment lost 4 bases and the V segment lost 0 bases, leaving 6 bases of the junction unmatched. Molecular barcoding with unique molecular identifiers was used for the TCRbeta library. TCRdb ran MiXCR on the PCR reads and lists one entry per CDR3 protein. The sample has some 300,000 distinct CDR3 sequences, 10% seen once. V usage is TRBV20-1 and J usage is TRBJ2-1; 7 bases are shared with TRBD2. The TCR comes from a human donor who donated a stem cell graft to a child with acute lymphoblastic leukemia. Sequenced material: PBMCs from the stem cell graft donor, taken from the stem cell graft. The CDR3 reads CSARDPSGVYNEQFF. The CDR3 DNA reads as TGCAGTGCTAGAGATCCTAGCGGAGTTTACAATGAGCAGTTCTTC.